The TCR beta chain described here comes from a study of blood T cells in healthy people across ages. Regarding the study as a whole: Older individuals had lower TCR beta diversity per million T cells (the decline was roughly linear).

With a J-beta primer mix and a sample-barcoded 5' primer, a second PCR ran about 7 to 11 cycles. One entry per CDR3 protein, called by TCRdb with MiXCR from the 5' RACE reads. The table records approximately 700,000 distinct CDR3 sequences, 32% of them present only once. In regard to this clonotype: Its antigen is not identified. A read error is possible here, since a much larger clone lies one base away.

The draw of peripheral blood yielded ten milliliters from each donor. PBMCs, at least 7 million per sample, were isolated. This TCR came from a woman of 80 years or more in good health. Sequenced material: blood.

CDR3 bases: TGTGCCAGCAGAGGGAATTTAGCGGGGGGGAACAATGAGCAGTACTTC. This encodes CASRGNLAGGNNEQYF. The chain uses TRBV2 and TRBJ2-5, with 11 bases aligning to TRBD2. The V gene end was trimmed by 6 bases and the J gene end by 11 bases; junction bases not matched to a gene: 17. Per germline, CDR1 SNHLY and CDR2 FYNNEI. CDR3 length equals 16 residues.